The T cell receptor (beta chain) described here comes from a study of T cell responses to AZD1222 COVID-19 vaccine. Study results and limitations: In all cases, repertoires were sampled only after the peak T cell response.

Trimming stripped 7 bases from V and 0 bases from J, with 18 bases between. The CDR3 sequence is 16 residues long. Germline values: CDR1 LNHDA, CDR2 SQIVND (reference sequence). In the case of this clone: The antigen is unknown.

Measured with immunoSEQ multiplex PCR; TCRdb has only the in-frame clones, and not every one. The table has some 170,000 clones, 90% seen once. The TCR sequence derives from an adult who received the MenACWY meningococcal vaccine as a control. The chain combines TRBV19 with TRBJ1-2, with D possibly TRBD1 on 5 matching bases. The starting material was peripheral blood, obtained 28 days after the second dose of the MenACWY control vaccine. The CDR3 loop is CASKGEVPTANYGYTF. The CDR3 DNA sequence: TGTGCCAGTAAAGGGGAGGTACCGACAGCTAACTATGGCTACACCTTC.